This entry features one TCR beta chain sequence. Its matching antigen is unknown. One end of the junction does not line up with germline, which may come from a read error. The same CDR3 can be traced to other DNA sequences in this sample. Germline assignment: CDR1 MDHEN and CDR2 SYDVKM. The CDR3 length is 15 residues. This sample stems from a study of cytomegalovirus exposure and HLA in healthy donors. Study-level points and caveats: CMV serostatus stood as the only immune exposure information on hand. Analyses of presence/absence relied on an assumption of roughly uniform sequencing depth across donors. HLA-A and HLA-B allele assignments for most subjects were reportedly predicted accurately using TCR beta sequences.

PCR involved 60 Vbeta and 13 Jbeta primers. Per the original methods: Later, an analysis found about 80 million unique TCR beta chains, and about 10 million of these were shared. TCRdb keeps only in-frame clones here, not all; method: immunoSEQ multiplex PCR. V, J and clone size reflect that table, while D and trimming were determined from the DNA. The sample includes 150,000 to 200,000 clones, approximately 80% of them seen just once. The receptor was isolated from a woman in her late teens or twenties in good health and CMV-seronegative. The chain employs TRBV28 and TRBJ2-7, with D maybe TRBD1 (6 bases). The specimen was PBMCs. The CDR3 region has the DNA TGCGCCAGCAGTCCCACAGGGTTATCTAACTACGAGCAGTACTTC. Its protein product is CASSPTGLSNYEQYF.